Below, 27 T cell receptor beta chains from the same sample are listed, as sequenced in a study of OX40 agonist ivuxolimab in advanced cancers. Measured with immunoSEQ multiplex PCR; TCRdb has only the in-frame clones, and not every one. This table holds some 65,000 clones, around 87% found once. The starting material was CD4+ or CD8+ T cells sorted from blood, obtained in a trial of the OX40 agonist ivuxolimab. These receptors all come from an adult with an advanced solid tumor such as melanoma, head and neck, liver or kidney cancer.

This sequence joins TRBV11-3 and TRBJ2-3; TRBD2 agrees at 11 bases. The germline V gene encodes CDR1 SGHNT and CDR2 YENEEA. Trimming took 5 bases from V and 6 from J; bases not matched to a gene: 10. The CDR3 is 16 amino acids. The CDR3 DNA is TGTGCCAGCAGCCCCGGGACTAGCGGTACCAGCGATACGCAGTATTTT. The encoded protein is CASSPGTSGTSDTQYF.

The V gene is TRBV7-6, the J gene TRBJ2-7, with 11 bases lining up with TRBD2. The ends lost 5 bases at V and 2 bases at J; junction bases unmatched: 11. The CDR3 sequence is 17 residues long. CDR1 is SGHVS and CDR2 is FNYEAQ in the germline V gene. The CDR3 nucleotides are TGTGCCAGCAGCGCGGGGGCTAGCGGGGGGTCTACCTACGAGCAGTACTTC. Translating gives CASSAGASGGSTYEQYF.

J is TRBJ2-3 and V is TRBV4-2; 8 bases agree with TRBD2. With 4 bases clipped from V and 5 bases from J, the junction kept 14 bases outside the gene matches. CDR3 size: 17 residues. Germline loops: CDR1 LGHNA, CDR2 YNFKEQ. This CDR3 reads CASSRTGTRWERDTQYF. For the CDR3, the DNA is TGTGCCAGCAGCCGTACCGGGACTAGGTGGGAAAGAGATACGCAGTATTTT.

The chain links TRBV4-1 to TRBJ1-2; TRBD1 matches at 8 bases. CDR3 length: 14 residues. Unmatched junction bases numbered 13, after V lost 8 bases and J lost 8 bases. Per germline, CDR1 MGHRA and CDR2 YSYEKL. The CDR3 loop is CASGSAGQAKGYTF. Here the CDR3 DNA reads TGCGCCAGCGGGTCGGCGGGACAGGCGAAGGGCTACACCTTC.

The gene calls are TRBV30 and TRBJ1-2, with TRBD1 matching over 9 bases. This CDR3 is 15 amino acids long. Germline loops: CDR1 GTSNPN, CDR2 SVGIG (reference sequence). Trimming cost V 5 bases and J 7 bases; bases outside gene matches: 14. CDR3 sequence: CAWAIDGTGHAGYTF. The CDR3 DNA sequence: TGTGCCTGGGCCATCGACGGGACAGGGCATGCTGGCTACACCTTC.

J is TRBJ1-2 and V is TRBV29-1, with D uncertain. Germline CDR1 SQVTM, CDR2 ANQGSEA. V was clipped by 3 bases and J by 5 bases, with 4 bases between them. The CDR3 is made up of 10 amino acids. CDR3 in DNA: TGCAGCGTTGACGGGTATGGCTACACCTTC. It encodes CSVDGYGYTF.

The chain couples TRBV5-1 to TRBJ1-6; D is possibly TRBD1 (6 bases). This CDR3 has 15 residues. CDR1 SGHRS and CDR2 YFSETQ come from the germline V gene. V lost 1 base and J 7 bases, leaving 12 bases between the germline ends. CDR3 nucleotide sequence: TGCGCCAGCAGCTTGACAGGGTTCGGGAATTCACCCCTCCACTTT. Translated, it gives CASSLTGFGNSPLHF.

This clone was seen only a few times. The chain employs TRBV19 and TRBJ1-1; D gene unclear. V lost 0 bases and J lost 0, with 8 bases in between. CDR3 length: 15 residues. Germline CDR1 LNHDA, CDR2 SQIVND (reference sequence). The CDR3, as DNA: TGTGCCAGTAGTATAGAGCCACTGATGAACACTGAAGCTTTCTTT. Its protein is CASSIEPLMNTEAFF. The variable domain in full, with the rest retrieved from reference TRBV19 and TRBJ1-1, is DGGITQSPKYLFRKEGQNVTLSCEQNLNHDAMYWYRQDPGQGLRLIYYSQIVNDFQKGDIAEGYSVSREKKESFPLTVTSAQKNPTAFYLCASSIEPLMNTEAFFGQGTRLTVV.

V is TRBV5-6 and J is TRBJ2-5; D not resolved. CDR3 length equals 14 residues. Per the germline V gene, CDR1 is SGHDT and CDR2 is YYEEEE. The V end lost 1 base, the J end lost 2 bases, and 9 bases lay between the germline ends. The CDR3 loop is CASSLSSDQETQYF. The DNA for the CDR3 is TGTGCCAGCAGCTTGTCAAGCGATCAAGAGACCCAGTACTTC.

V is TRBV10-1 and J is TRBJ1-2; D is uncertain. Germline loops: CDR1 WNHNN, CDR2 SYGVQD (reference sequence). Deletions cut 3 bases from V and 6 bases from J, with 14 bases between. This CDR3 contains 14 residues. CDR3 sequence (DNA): TGCGCCAGCAGTGACCCGCCCCGACTGCATGGCTACACCTTC. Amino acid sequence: CASSDPPRLHGYTF.

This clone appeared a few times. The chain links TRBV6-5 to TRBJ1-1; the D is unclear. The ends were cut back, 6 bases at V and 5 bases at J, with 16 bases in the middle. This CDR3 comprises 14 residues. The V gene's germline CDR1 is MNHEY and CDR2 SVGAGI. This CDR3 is CASSQAAGGTEAFF. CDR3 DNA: TGTGCCAGCAGCCAAGCCGCGGGCGGGACTGAAGCTTTCTTT.

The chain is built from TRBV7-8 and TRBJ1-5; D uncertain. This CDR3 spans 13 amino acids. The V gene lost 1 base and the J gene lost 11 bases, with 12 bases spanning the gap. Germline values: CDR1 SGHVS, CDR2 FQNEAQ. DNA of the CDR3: TGTGCCAGCAGCTTAGAGGTTGCCCAAACCCAGCATTTT. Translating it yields CASSLEVAQTQHF.

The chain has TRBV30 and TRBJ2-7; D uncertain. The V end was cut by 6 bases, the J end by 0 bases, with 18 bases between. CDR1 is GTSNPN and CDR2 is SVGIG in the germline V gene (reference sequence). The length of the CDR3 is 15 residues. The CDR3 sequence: CACWSPDSGSYEQYF. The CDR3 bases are TGTGCCTGTTGGTCCCCGGATTCCGGCTCCTACGAGCAGTACTTC.

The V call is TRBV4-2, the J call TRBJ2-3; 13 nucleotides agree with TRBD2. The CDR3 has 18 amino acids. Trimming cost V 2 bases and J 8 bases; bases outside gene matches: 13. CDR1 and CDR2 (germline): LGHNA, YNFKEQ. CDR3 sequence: CASSQPGLAGSGMGTQYF. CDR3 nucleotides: TGTGCCAGCAGCCAACCGGGACTAGCGGGGTCGGGGATGGGTACGCAGTATTTT.

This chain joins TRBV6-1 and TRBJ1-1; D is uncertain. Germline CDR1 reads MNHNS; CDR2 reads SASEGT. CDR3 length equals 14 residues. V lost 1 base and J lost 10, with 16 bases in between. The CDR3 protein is CASSEGAVSVIAFF. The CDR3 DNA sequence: TGTGCCAGCAGTGAAGGGGCGGTGTCAGTAATAGCTTTCTTT.

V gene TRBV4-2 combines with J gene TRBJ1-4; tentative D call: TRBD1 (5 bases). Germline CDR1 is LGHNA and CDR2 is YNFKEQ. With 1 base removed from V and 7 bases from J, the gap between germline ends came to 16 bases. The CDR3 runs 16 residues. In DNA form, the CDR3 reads TGTGCCAGCAGCCAAGCCCAGGGTCGGAGGGGTGAAAAACTGTTTTTT. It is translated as CASSQAQGRRGEKLFF.

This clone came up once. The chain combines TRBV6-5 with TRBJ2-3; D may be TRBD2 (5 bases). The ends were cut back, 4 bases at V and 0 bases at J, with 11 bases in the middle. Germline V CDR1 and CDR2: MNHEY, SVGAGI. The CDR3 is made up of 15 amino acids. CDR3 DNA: TGTGCCAGCAGTTTAGGAGGCTATAGCACAGATACGCAGTATTTT. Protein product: CASSLGGYSTDTQYF.

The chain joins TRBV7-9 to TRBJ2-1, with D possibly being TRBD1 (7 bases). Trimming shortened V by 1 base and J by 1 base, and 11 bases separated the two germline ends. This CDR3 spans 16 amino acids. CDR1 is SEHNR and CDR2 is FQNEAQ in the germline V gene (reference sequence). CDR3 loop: CASSLGSGGSYNEQFF. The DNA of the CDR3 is TGTGCCAGCAGCTTAGGGTCAGGGGGGTCCTACAATGAGCAGTTCTTC.

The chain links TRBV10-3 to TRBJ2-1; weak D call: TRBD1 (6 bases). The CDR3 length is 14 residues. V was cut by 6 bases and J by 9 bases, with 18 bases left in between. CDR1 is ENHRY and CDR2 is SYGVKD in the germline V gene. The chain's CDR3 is CAISPGDSHGEQFF. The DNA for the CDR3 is TGTGCCATCAGCCCAGGGGATTCTCATGGTGAGCAGTTCTTC.

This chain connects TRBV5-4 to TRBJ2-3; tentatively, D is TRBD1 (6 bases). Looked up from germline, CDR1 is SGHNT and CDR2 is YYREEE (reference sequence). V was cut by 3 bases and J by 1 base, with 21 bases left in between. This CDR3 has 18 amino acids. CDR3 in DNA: TGTGCCAGCAGCTCCTCGAGTAGCTCGGCAGGGGGCACAGATACGCAGTATTTT. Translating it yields CASSSSSSSAGGTDTQYF.

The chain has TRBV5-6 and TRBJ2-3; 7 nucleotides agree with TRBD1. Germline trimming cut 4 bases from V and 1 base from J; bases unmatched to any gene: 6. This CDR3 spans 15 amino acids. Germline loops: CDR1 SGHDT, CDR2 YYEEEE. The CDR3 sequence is CASSLRQGGTDTQYF. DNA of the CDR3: TGTGCCAGCAGCCTTAGACAGGGCGGCACAGATACGCAGTATTTT.

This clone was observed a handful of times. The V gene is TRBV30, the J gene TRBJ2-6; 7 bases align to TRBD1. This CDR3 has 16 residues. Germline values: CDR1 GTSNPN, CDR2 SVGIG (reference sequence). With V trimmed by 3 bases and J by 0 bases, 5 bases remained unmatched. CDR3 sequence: CAWRDRSNSGANVLTF. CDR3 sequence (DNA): TGTGCCTGGAGGGACAGGTCCAACTCTGGGGCCAACGTCCTGACTTTC.

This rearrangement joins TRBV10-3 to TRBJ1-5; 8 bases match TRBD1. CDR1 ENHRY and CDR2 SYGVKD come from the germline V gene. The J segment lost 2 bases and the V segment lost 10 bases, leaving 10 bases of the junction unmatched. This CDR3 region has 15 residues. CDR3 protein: CATGFGQGGNQPQHF. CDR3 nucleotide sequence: TGTGCCACCGGTTTCGGACAGGGTGGCAATCAGCCCCAGCATTTT.

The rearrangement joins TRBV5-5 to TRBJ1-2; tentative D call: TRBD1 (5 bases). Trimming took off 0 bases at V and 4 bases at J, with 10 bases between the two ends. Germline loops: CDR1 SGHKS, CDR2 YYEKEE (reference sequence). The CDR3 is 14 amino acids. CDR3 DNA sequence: TGTGCCAGCAGCTTGGATCAGGGCCCCTATGGCTACACCTTC. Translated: CASSLDQGPYGYTF.

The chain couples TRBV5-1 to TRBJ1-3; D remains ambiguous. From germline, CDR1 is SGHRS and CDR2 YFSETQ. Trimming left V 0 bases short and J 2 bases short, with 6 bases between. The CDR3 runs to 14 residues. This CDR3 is CASSLGQPGNTIYF. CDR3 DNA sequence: TGCGCCAGCAGCTTGGGTCAGCCTGGAAACACCATATATTTT.

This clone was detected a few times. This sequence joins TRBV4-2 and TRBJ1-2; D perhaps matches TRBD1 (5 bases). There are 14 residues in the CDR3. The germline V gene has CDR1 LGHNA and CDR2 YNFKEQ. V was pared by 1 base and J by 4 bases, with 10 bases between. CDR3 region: CASSQGPGVYGYTF. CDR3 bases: TGTGCCAGCAGCCAAGGTCCGGGGGTCTATGGCTACACCTTC.

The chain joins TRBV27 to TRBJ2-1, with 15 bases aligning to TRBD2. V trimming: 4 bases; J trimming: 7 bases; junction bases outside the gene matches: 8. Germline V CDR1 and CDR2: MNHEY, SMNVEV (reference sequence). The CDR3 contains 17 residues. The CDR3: CASSSPGLAGGRNEQFF. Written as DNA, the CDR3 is TGTGCCAGCAGTTCCCCTGGACTAGCGGGGGGGCGGAATGAGCAGTTCTTC.